Listed below are T cell receptor beta chains from one sample, sequenced in a study of control samples from healthy donors and cancer patients. TCRdb's table, derived via immunoSEQ multiplex PCR, lists solely in-frame clones and lacks some. Of about 410,000 clones listed, 80% to 95% are singletons. The sequencing sample was made of PBMCs. The receptor source for this set is a man aged 35 to 55 with head and neck cancer. Each CDR3 is given with its conserved first and last residue. A D gene is named only where the DNA matches it firmly. Rows may omit the clone size; those that give it use once, few, many or a size class.

clone size: once
V gene: TRBV6-2/TRBV6-3
J gene: TRBJ1-2
D gene: TRBD1
CDR3 protein: CASSPSGTGGVDYGYTF
CDR3 DNA: TGTGCCAGCAGTCCATCCGGGACAGGGGGAGTCGACTATGGCTACACCTTC

clone size: .
V gene: TRBV7-2
J gene: TRBJ2-3
D gene: TRBD2
CDR3 protein: CASSLRVGGGRADTQYF
CDR3 DNA: TGTGCCAGCAGCTTACGCGTCGGGGGGGGTCGAGCAGATACGCAGTATTTT

clone size: .
V gene: TRBV20-1
J gene: TRBJ2-7
D gene: TRBD2
CDR3 protein: CSASSGNEQYF
CDR3 DNA: TGCAGTGCCAGTAGCGGGAACGAGCAGTACTTC

clone size: .
V gene: TRBV9
J gene: TRBJ2-3
D gene: .
CDR3 protein: CASSVDTDTQYF
CDR3 DNA: TGTGCCAGCAGCGTCGACACAGATACGCAGTATTTT

clone size: .
V gene: TRBV11-3
J gene: TRBJ2-7
D gene: .
CDR3 protein: CASSLGFSSYEQYF
CDR3 DNA: TGTGCCAGCAGCTTAGGGTTCAGCTCCTACGAGCAGTACTTC

clone size: .
V gene: TRBV30
J gene: TRBJ2-3
D gene: .
CDR3 protein: CAWSVGSDTQYF
CDR3 DNA: TGTGCCTGGAGTGTGGGTTCGGATACGCAGTATTTT

clone size: .
V gene: TRBV19
J gene: TRBJ2-7
D gene: TRBD1
CDR3 protein: CASSRQGVLEQYF
CDR3 DNA: TGTGCCAGTAGCCGACAGGGGGTCTTGGAGCAGTACTTC

clone size: .
V gene: TRBV11-2
J gene: TRBJ1-1
D gene: .
CDR3 protein: CASSSTGNEAFF
CDR3 DNA: TGTGCCAGCAGCTCGACAGGCAATGAAGCTTTCTTT

clone size: once
V gene: TRBV5-4
J gene: TRBJ1-1
D gene: .
CDR3 protein: CASRGGLGTEAFF
CDR3 DNA: TGTGCCAGCCGCGGGGGACTGGGCACTGAAGCTTTCTTT

clone size: .
V gene: TRBV28
J gene: TRBJ1-2
D gene: .
CDR3 protein: CASSLYTLGVGYTF
CDR3 DNA: TGTGCCAGCAGTTTATACACACTCGGGGTCGGCTACACCTTC

clone size: .
V gene: TRBV18
J gene: TRBJ2-3
D gene: TRBD2
CDR3 protein: CASSPGTSGGRDTQYF
CDR3 DNA: TGTGCCAGCTCACCCGGGACTAGCGGGGGTAGAGATACGCAGTATTTT

clone size: .
V gene: TRBV19
J gene: TRBJ1-3
D gene: .
CDR3 protein: CASVSERAPGNTIYF
CDR3 DNA: TGTGCCAGTGTCTCCGAACGGGCCCCTGGAAACACCATATATTTT

clone size: .
V gene: TRBV6-5
J gene: TRBJ2-4
D gene: .
CDR3 protein: CASRAGVAKNIQYF
CDR3 DNA: TGTGCCAGCAGGGCCGGGGTTGCCAAAAACATTCAGTACTTC

clone size: once
V gene: TRBV15
J gene: TRBJ2-6
D gene: .
CDR3 protein: CATSRLDRNGANVLTF
CDR3 DNA: TGTGCCACCAGCAGACTAGACAGAAATGGGGCCAACGTCCTGACTTTC

clone size: .
V gene: TRBV3-1/TRBV3-2
J gene: TRBJ2-7
D gene: .
CDR3 protein: CASSDSPGPYEQYF
CDR3 DNA: TGTGCCAGCAGCGACAGCCCTGGACCCTACGAGCAGTACTTC

clone size: .
V gene: TRBV10-3
J gene: TRBJ2-2
D gene: .
CDR3 protein: CAISEGGTLNTGELFF
CDR3 DNA: TGTGCCATCAGTGAAGGTGGCACCTTGAACACCGGGGAGCTGTTTTTT

clone size: .
V gene: TRBV28
J gene: TRBJ2-5
D gene: .
CDR3 protein: CASSPIWGDQGSQETQYF
CDR3 DNA: TGTGCCAGCAGTCCGATATGGGGGGACCAGGGGAGCCAAGAGACCCAGTACTTC

clone size: .
V gene: TRBV10-1
J gene: TRBJ2-7
D gene: TRBD1
CDR3 protein: CASSDRGDEQYF
CDR3 DNA: TGCGCCAGTAGCGACAGGGGGGACGAGCAGTACTTC

clone size: once
V gene: TRBV15
J gene: TRBJ2-5
D gene: .
CDR3 protein: CATSRDRGMSETQYF
CDR3 DNA: TGTGCCACCAGCAGAGATCGTGGGATGTCAGAGACCCAGTACTTC

clone size: .
V gene: TRBV5-1
J gene: TRBJ2-1
D gene: .
CDR3 protein: CASSKGSGNSYNEQFF
CDR3 DNA: TGCGCCAGCAGCAAGGGTAGCGGAAACTCCTACAATGAGCAGTTCTTC

clone size: .
V gene: TRBV25-1
J gene: TRBJ1-3
D gene: .
CDR3 protein: CASSEGGWSSGNTIYF
CDR3 DNA: TGTGCCAGCAGTGAAGGGGGCTGGTCCTCTGGAAACACCATATATTTT

clone size: .
V gene: TRBV5-4
J gene: TRBJ2-3
D gene: TRBD2
CDR3 protein: CASSLGGLAGYTQYF
CDR3 DNA: TGTGCCAGCAGCTTGGGGGGGCTAGCGGGTTATACGCAGTATTTT

clone size: .
V gene: TRBV5-1
J gene: TRBJ1-1
D gene: TRBD1
CDR3 protein: CASSSTGDSGEAFF
CDR3 DNA: TGCGCCAGCAGCTCGACAGGGGATAGCGGTGAAGCTTTCTTT

clone size: .
V gene: TRBV4-3
J gene: TRBJ1-1
D gene: .
CDR3 protein: CASSPIGAGNTEAFF
CDR3 DNA: TGCGCCAGCAGCCCCATCGGGGCAGGGAACACTGAAGCTTTCTTT

clone size: .
V gene: TRBV5-1
J gene: TRBJ1-1
D gene: .
CDR3 protein: CASSVGRETEAFF
CDR3 DNA: TGCGCCAGCTCCGTGGGAAGGGAAACTGAAGCTTTCTTT

clone size: .
V gene: TRBV30
J gene: TRBJ2-1
D gene: TRBD2
CDR3 protein: CAWRTRTSGINEQFF
CDR3 DNA: TGTGCCTGGAGGACGAGGACTAGCGGGATTAATGAGCAGTTCTTC

clone size: .
V gene: TRBV30
J gene: TRBJ2-7
D gene: TRBD1
CDR3 protein: CAWSRTGADEQYF
CDR3 DNA: TGTGCCTGGAGTCGGACAGGGGCCGACGAGCAGTACTTC

clone size: .
V gene: TRBV11-1
J gene: TRBJ2-7
D gene: .
CDR3 protein: CASSLRVTGPYEQYF
CDR3 DNA: TGTGCCAGCAGCCTAAGGGTCACAGGACCCTACGAGCAGTACTTC

clone size: .
V gene: TRBV19
J gene: TRBJ2-7
D gene: TRBD1
CDR3 protein: CASSMDREYEQYF
CDR3 DNA: TGTGCCAGTAGTATGGACAGGGAATACGAGCAGTACTTC

clone size: .
V gene: TRBV5-1
J gene: TRBJ1-1
D gene: .
CDR3 protein: CASSQVNPEEAFF
CDR3 DNA: TGCGCCAGCAGCCAAGTAAACCCCGAAGAAGCTTTCTTT

clone size: .
V gene: TRBV7-8
J gene: TRBJ2-5
D gene: TRBD2
CDR3 protein: CASRGLAGEETQYF
CDR3 DNA: TGTGCCAGCAGGGGACTAGCGGGAGAAGAGACCCAGTACTTC

clone size: .
V gene: TRBV5-1
J gene: TRBJ1-1
D gene: .
CDR3 protein: CASRTNGGEAFF
CDR3 DNA: TGCGCCAGCAGGACGAACGGGGGTGAAGCTTTCTTT

clone size: .
V gene: TRBV11-3
J gene: TRBJ1-1
D gene: .
CDR3 protein: CASSLEGGVTEAFF
CDR3 DNA: TGTGCCAGCAGCTTAGAGGGCGGCGTCACTGAAGCTTTCTTT

clone size: .
V gene: TRBV19
J gene: TRBJ2-7
D gene: TRBD1
CDR3 protein: CASSRGQGSYEQYF
CDR3 DNA: TGTGCCAGTAGCCGAGGACAGGGCTCCTACGAGCAGTACTTC

clone size: few
V gene: TRBV19
J gene: TRBJ2-2
D gene: .
CDR3 protein: CASSISDTGELFF
CDR3 DNA: TGTGCCAGTAGTATAAGTGACACCGGGGAGCTGTTTTTT

clone size: .
V gene: TRBV11-2
J gene: TRBJ1-1
D gene: .
CDR3 protein: CASSLDLRRVTEAFF
CDR3 DNA: TGTGCCAGCAGCTTAGATCTCAGGAGAGTCACTGAAGCTTTCTTT

clone size: .
V gene: TRBV5-1
J gene: TRBJ1-1
D gene: .
CDR3 protein: CASSLGQYTEAFF
CDR3 DNA: TGCGCCAGCAGCTTGGGGCAGTACACTGAAGCTTTCTTT

clone size: .
V gene: TRBV4-2
J gene: TRBJ1-1
D gene: TRBD1
CDR3 protein: CASSQGDRWNTEAFF
CDR3 DNA: TGTGCCAGCAGCCAGGGGGACAGGTGGAACACTGAAGCTTTCTTT

clone size: .
V gene: TRBV5-1
J gene: TRBJ2-2
D gene: .
CDR3 protein: CASSFTPNTGELFF
CDR3 DNA: TGCGCCAGCAGCTTCACCCCCAACACCGGGGAGCTGTTTTTT

clone size: .
V gene: TRBV5-1
J gene: TRBJ2-7
D gene: TRBD1
CDR3 protein: CASSTRTGLNEQYF
CDR3 DNA: TGCGCCAGCAGCACACGGACAGGGCTGAACGAGCAGTACTTC

clone size: .
V gene: TRBV7-8
J gene: TRBJ1-2
D gene: .
CDR3 protein: CASSLGTGYGYTF
CDR3 DNA: TGTGCCAGCAGCTTAGGAACCGGGTATGGCTACACCTTC

clone size: .
V gene: TRBV9
J gene: TRBJ2-2
D gene: .
CDR3 protein: CASSVGLANTGELFF
CDR3 DNA: TGTGCCAGCAGCGTCGGACTCGCGAACACCGGGGAGCTGTTTTTT